The source of this T cell receptor beta chain is a study of cytomegalovirus exposure and HLA in healthy donors. Looking at the study overall: Roughly 180 million T cells yielded approximately 100 million unique TCR beta sequences, as an earlier analysis found.

The CDR3 loop spans 15 amino acids. CDR1 and CDR2 (germline): SGHAT, FQNNGV. Trimming cost V 1 base and J 1 base, with 11 bases left between them. Both 60 Vbeta primers and 13 Jbeta primers went into the PCR. Sequenced by immunoSEQ multiplex PCR; TCRdb stores in-frame clones only, minus some. The sample consists of 120,000 to 150,000 clones, about 77% of them appearing once. The chain recombines TRBV11-2 with TRBJ2-7, with D unclear. Sequences were obtained from PBMCs. This clonotype was sampled from a female donor in good health and CMV-seronegative. This chain's CDR3 is CASSLGLFSSYEQYF. The CDR3 DNA sequence: TGTGCCAGCAGCTTAGGGTTATTTAGTTCCTACGAGCAGTACTTC.